This T cell receptor (beta chain) was observed in a study of control samples from healthy donors and cancer patients. The CDR3 loop spans 14 amino acids. V lost 7 bases, J lost 4 bases, and 17 bases lay in between. CDR1 is MNHEY and CDR2 is SVGAGI in the germline V gene. Method: immunoSEQ multiplex PCR; TCRdb's copy keeps in-frame clones and lacks some. The repertoire has around 170,000 clones, around 88% of them found once; the top ten carry around 5%. This sequence joins TRBV6-5 and TRBJ2-7, with D perhaps matching TRBD2 (5 bases). Material: blood. The source of this sequence is a woman in her twenties or thirties in good health. CDR3 in amino acids: CASTPLPGYYEQYF. In nucleotides, the CDR3 is TGTGCCAGCACTCCTCTCCCGGGATATTACGAGCAGTACTTC.